The following is a T cell receptor beta chain sequence with its context. This entry comes from a study of blood T cell repertoires in COVID-19. Study information: T cells, B-cell-depleted T cells, or PBMCs supplied cDNA or gDNA.

Residents of about two dozen US areas, aged about 18 to 89 years, made up the participants. Per the original methods: Estimation of nucleated cell counts was performed using reference gene primer amplification. Using immunoSEQ multiplex PCR, the repertoire was profiled, and TCRdb retains in-frame clones only, with some absent. That table furnishes V, J and clone size, whereas the DNA furnished D and trimming. The data contain approximately 220,000 clones, roughly 90% of them seen just once; the ten biggest clones take up 2.5% to 3%. This CDR3 spans 15 amino acids. V was cut by 4 bases and J by 7 bases, with 19 bases left in between. Germline V gene sequence: CDR1 LGHNA, CDR2 YSLEER.

This receptor was identified in a woman aged 30 to 39 with acute COVID-19. This chain uses TRBV4-3 with TRBJ1-2, with D possibly TRBD1 on 6 matching bases. The sample taken for sequencing was PBMCs or T cells enriched from blood (not recorded which). The CDR3 here is CASSRNREIPSGYTF. The CDR3 DNA reads TGCGCCAGCAGCCGTAACAGGGAGATCCCCTCTGGCTACACCTTC.